The T cell receptor beta chain described here comes from a study of T cells in Graves' hyperthyroidism and ophthalmopathy. This clonotype has at least ten counts. Per germline, CDR1 MGHDK and CDR2 SYGVNS. The CDR3 length is 15 residues. Trimming removed 1 base at V and 7 bases at J, with 13 bases between. Amplified TCR beta CDR3 regions derived from RNA transcripts. HTBI primers were used for first-round RT-PCR of the TCR CDR3. TCRdb re-derived calls from the multiplex PCR reads in MiXCR, one entry per CDR3 protein. Among roughly 500,000 distinct CDR3 sequences listed, approximately 49% were seen once.

This chain uses TRBV25-1 with TRBJ1-4; D might be TRBD1 (6 bases). Sequenced sample: peripheral blood or thyroid tissue (not recorded which). The sequence was obtained from an adult woman with Graves' disease, either hyperthyroidism or ophthalmopathy (not recorded which). CDR3 nucleotides: TGTGCCAGCAGTGAATGGGCAGGGGATCGTGAAAAACTGTTTTTT. As protein: CASSEWAGDREKLFF.